The 14 T cell receptor beta chains given below trace back to one sample, sequenced in a study of blood T cell repertoires in COVID-19. Some clones are missing from TCRdb's copy, which holds only in-frame ones; the method was immunoSEQ multiplex PCR. Of around 120,000 clones in the sample, over 70% were seen once. Source material: peripheral blood. All receptors come from a man between 65 and 80 years old with acute or convalescent COVID-19.

The chain has TRBV2 and TRBJ1-2, with D maybe TRBD1 (6 bases). CDR1 and CDR2 from the germline V gene are SNHLY and FYNNEI. Trimming removed 5 bases at V and 4 bases at J, with 17 bases between. The CDR3 consists of 15 residues. The CDR3 region has the DNA TGTGCCAGCAGTTCTCGGGGGGCAGGCGGCTATGGCTACACCTTC. This encodes CASSSRGAGGYGYTF.

The V call is TRBV25-1, the J call TRBJ1-3; D is undetermined. The CDR3 has 17 amino acids. V lost 4 bases to trimming and J lost 0 bases, with 16 bases between them. Germline-derived CDR1 and CDR2 are MGHDK and SYGVNS. This CDR3 is CASSAQTSGHSGNTIYF. Here the CDR3 DNA reads TGTGCCAGCAGTGCCCAGACCAGTGGGCACTCTGGAAACACCATATATTTT. Filled out from reference TRBV25-1 and TRBJ1-3, the complete variable domain reads EADIYQTPRYLVIGTGKKITLECSQTMGHDKMYWYQQDPGMELHLIHYSYGVNSTEKGDLSSESTVSRIRTEHFPLTLESARPSHTSQYLCASSAQTSGHSGNTIYFGEGSWLTVV.

J is TRBJ1-4 and V is TRBV19; a weak D match, TRBD1 (5 bases). CDR3 size: 15 residues. The germline V gene has CDR1 LNHDA and CDR2 SQIVND (reference sequence). The V and J ends lost 3 bases and 5 bases respectively, with 13 bases between them. For the CDR3, the DNA is TGTGCCAGTAGTATTCGGGGGAAGGGGAATGAAAAACTGTTTTTT. Protein: CASSIRGKGNEKLFF.

This chain connects TRBV9 to TRBJ1-5; perhaps TRBD1 as D (5 bases). The CDR3 runs 13 residues. Trimming left V 1 base short and J 8 bases short, with 10 bases between. Germline V gene sequence: CDR1 SGDLS, CDR2 YYNGEE. The CDR3 protein is CASSVRGGEPQHF. The CDR3 DNA reads as TGTGCCAGCAGCGTAAGGGGAGGGGAGCCCCAGCATTTT.

The gene calls are TRBV5-1 and TRBJ2-1, with TRBD1 matching over 9 bases. J gave up 4 bases and V 4 bases, and 6 bases lay outside the gene matches. The V gene's germline CDR1 is SGHRS and CDR2 YFSETQ. This CDR3 is built from 15 residues. The CDR3 spells CASSPPGTGYNEQFF. CDR3 DNA sequence: TGCGCCAGCAGCCCTCCCGGGACAGGGTACAATGAGCAGTTCTTC.

The V gene is TRBV5-1, the J gene TRBJ2-3; 7 bases agree with TRBD1. This CDR3 is built from 15 residues. Germline lookup yields CDR1 SGHRS and CDR2 YFSETQ. V lost 4 bases, J lost 0 bases, and 5 bases stayed unmatched. CDR3 region: CASSILTGSTDTQYF. The CDR3 bases are TGCGCCAGCAGCATCCTGACAGGGAGCACAGATACGCAGTATTTT.

This clone was counted ten times or more. The rearrangement uses TRBV30 and TRBJ1-2, with a tentative D call TRBD1 (5 bases). The CDR3 is 14 residues long. CDR1 is GTSNPN and CDR2 is SVGIG in the germline V gene (reference sequence). V was cut by 2 bases and J by 5 bases, with 15 bases left in between. The CDR3 sequence: CAWSRGEGSYGYTF. The DNA for the CDR3 is TGTGCCTGGAGTAGAGGGGAGGGCTCTTATGGCTACACCTTC.

This clone has more than one count but fewer than ten. The rearrangement joins TRBV3-1 (or the pseudogene TRBV3-2) to TRBJ1-4; possibly TRBD1 for D (6 bases). This CDR3 spans 14 amino acids. V was cut by 6 bases and J by 7 bases, with 15 bases left in between. CDR1 is LGHDT, CDR2 YNNKEL, per germline (reference sequence). CDR3 nucleotides: TGTGCCAGCAGAGACCGAAGGGGGACTGAAAAACTGTTTTTT. This encodes CASRDRRGTEKLFF.

V and J are TRBV24-1 and TRBJ1-5; D gene unclear. CDR3 length equals 14 residues. Trimming pared 5 bases from V and 6 bases from J, leaving 13 bases between. Germline CDR1 KGHDR, CDR2 SFDVKD. The CDR3 protein is CATSVSGSAQPQHF. CDR3 nucleotide sequence: TGTGCCACCAGTGTATCCGGGAGTGCTCAGCCCCAGCATTTT.

This chain links TRBV4-1 with TRBJ1-2, with TRBD1 as a possible D gene (5 bases). The CDR3 totals 18 residues. The germline V gene has CDR1 MGHRA and CDR2 YSYEKL. Trimming took 1 base from V and 2 from J, leaving 20 bases between them. The CDR3 sequence is CASSQVKRGSGVNYGYTF. In DNA, the CDR3 is TGCGCCAGCAGCCAAGTTAAACGGGGGTCAGGAGTGAACTATGGCTACACCTTC.

In this sample, this clone turned up once. V and J are TRBV5-1 and TRBJ2-1, with TRBD1 matching over 10 bases. The CDR3 sequence is 14 residues long. J lost 8 bases, V lost 5 bases, and 7 bases had no gene match. Germline CDR1 SGHRS, CDR2 YFSETQ. The CDR3 is CASRTGTGVDEQFF. CDR3 nucleotide sequence: TGCGCCAGCAGAACCGGGACAGGGGTTGATGAGCAGTTCTTC. The whole variable domain, remainder taken from reference TRBV5-1 and TRBJ2-1, is KAGVTQTPRYLIKTRGQQVTLSCSPISGHRSVSWYQQTPGQGLQFLFEYFSETQRNKGNFPGRFSGRQFSNSRSEMNVSTLELGDSALYLCASRTGTGVDEQFFGPGTRLTVL.

The CDR3 spells CASSYPLSQGLAYEQYF. Written as DNA, the CDR3 is TGTGCCAGCAGTTACCCACTTTCCCAGGGACTAGCCTACGAGCAGTACTTC. The chain combines TRBV6-2 or TRBV6-3 with TRBJ2-7, with 8 nucleotides matching TRBD2. Per germline, CDR1 MNHEY and CDR2 SVGEGT. The CDR3 runs 17 residues. V was clipped by 2 bases and J by 2 bases; unmatched bases: 11.

The chain couples TRBV7-9 to TRBJ1-1; 8 positions match TRBD1. V lost 2 bases to trimming and J lost 5 bases; unmatched junction nucleotides: 4. This CDR3 spans 14 amino acids. The germline V gene has CDR1 SEHNR and CDR2 FQNEAQ (reference sequence). In DNA form, the CDR3 reads TGTGCCAGCAGCTTACCCCAGGGGGCGACTGAAGCTTTCTTT. It codes for CASSLPQGATEAFF.

The V and J genes are TRBV3-1 (or the pseudogene TRBV3-2) and TRBJ1-1; 10 bases are shared with TRBD1. The CDR3 totals 19 residues. Trimming at V came to 4 bases and at J to 1 base, leaving 15 bases not matched to a gene. From germline, CDR1 is LGHDT and CDR2 YNNKEL (reference sequence). The CDR3 reads CASSRHSDRGPGGNTEAFF. The CDR3 DNA is TGTGCCAGCAGCCGACACAGCGACAGGGGGCCGGGAGGGAACACTGAAGCTTTCTTT.